The T cell receptor (beta chain) under discussion was sequenced for a study of blood T cell repertoires in COVID-19. Study-level information: Both acute and convalescent COVID-19 samples were obtained from the United States, Italy and Spain. T cells, B-cell-depleted T cells, or PBMCs provided the cDNA or gDNA that served as material.

Authors' processing steps: How many nucleated cells were present was estimated from reference gene primer amplification. Measured with immunoSEQ multiplex PCR; TCRdb has only the in-frame clones, and not every one. From that table come the V and J calls and clone size; the DNA was used to work out D and trimming. The sample lists around 140,000 clones; roughly 79% were seen once. The CDR3 totals 15 residues. From germline, CDR1 is LNHNV and CDR2 YYDKDF (reference sequence). J gave up 7 bases and V 1 base, and 6 bases lay outside the gene matches. The receptor was derived from a woman aged 55-75 years with acute or convalescent COVID-19. V and J are TRBV15 and TRBJ2-7; TRBD2 agrees at 11 bases. Sample: peripheral blood. Written as DNA, the CDR3 is TGTGCCACCAGCAGAGGGGGACTAGCGGCTTCGGAGCAGTACTTC. Protein: CATSRGGLAASEQYF.